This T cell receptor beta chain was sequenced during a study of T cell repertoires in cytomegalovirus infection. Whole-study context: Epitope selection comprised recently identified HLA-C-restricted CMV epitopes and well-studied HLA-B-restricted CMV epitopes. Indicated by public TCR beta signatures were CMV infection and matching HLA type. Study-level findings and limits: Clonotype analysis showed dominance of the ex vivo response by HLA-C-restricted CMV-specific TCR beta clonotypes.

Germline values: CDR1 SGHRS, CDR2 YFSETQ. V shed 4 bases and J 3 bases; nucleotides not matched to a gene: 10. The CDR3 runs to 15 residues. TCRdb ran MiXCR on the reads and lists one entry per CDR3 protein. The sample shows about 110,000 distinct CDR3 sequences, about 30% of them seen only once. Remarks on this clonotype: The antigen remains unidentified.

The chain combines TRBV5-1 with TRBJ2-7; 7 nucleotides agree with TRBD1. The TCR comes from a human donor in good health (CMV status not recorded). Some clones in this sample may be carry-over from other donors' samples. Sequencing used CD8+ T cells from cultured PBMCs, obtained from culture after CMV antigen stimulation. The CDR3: CASSATLGQLYEQYF. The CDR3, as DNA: TGCGCCAGCAGCGCTACCTTGGGACAGCTCTACGAGCAGTACTTC.